This T cell receptor (beta chain) was identified in a study of T cells in Graves' hyperthyroidism and ophthalmopathy. TCR beta CDR3 region amplification was performed from RNA transcripts. Primed by the HTBI set, a first-round RT-PCR was run on the TCR CDR3. Via MiXCR, TCRdb re-called the multiplex PCR reads, giving one row per CDR3 protein. In the table there are roughly 500,000 distinct CDR3 sequences, more than 11% of which are singletons. With a duration under 2 months, the hyperthyroidism was newly diagnosed in patients aged 18 to 65. Clinical symptoms, serum thyroxine and TRAb, thyroid ultrasound and orbital computed tomography were used for the diagnoses. V shed 3 bases and J shed 5 bases, with 12 bases lying between them. CDR1 is MNHEY and CDR2 is SMNVEV in the germline V gene (reference sequence). The CDR3 is made up of 14 amino acids. This clonotype was counted many times.

The chain uses TRBV27 and TRBJ2-3, with D possibly matching TRBD1 (6 bases). This clonotype originated in a woman aged 25 to 39 with Graves' hyperthyroidism that later progressed to Graves' ophthalmopathy. The specimen sequenced was blood. The DNA for the CDR3 is TGTGCCAGCAGTTTGGGCCTAGGGGGAGATACGCAGTATTTT. Protein product: CASSLGLGGDTQYF.